This T cell receptor (beta chain) was sequenced for a study of response to subunit inactivated influenza vaccine. Findings of the study overall: The authors suggested that few new T cells are recruited per seasonal influenza vaccination.

One entry per CDR3 protein, called by TCRdb with MiXCR from the RT-PCR reads. The table lists 290,000 or so distinct CDR3 sequences, around 22% of them singletons. Points on this clonotype: Antigen unknown. The junction shows a germline mismatch at one end, possibly a read error.

CDR1 and CDR2 (germline): DFQATT, SNEGSKA (reference sequence). This CDR3 contains 15 residues. V and J are TRBV20-1 and TRBJ1-5, with D unresolved. The clonotype originates from a man between 50 and 69 years old who received an inactivated influenza vaccine. The sample here was PBMCs from blood, taken less than 22 months after vaccination. Here the CDR3 reads CSGRDLGRRNQPQHF. The DNA for the CDR3 is TGCAGTGGTAGAGACCTTGGGAGGCGAAATCAGCCCCAGCATTTT.